This TCR beta chain derives from a study of T-cell memory formation after mild COVID-19. Whole-study results and caveats: From day 15 to 85, contracting clones were balanced between CD4 and CD8, whereas later expanders leaned toward CD4+.

For this clonotype: Antigen specificity is unknown.

The V gene end was trimmed by 5 bases and the J gene end by 2 bases; junction bases not matched to a gene: 5. The CDR3 is made up of 14 amino acids. CDR1 is LGHNA, CDR2 YNFKEQ, per germline. TCRdb used MiXCR to reprocess the 5' RACE reads, holding one entry per CDR3 protein. The table records approximately 500,000 distinct CDR3 sequences, 20% to 30% of them present only once. This TCR came from an adult woman who had mild COVID-19 (a few samples of this study predate the infection). Cell type and time point are not known. The chain joins TRBV4-2 to TRBJ2-5, with TRBD2 identical over 7 bases. The specimen was PBMCs or a T cell subset sorted from them (not recorded which). In DNA, the CDR3 is TGTGCCAGCAGCGATACTAGCGTTCAAGAGACCCAGTACTTC. This gives the protein CASSDTSVQETQYF.